Listed here is a single T cell receptor (beta chain). Its specificity is unknown. This CDR3 spans 17 amino acids. Trimming took 2 bases from V and 6 from J; bases not matched to a gene: 14. CDR1 SGHVS and CDR2 FQNEAQ come from the germline V gene. The sample belongs to a study of STAT3 mutations in large granular lymphocyte leukemia. Background on the study: Canonical activating STAT3 mutations were detected in roughly half of the longitudinally sequenced T-LGLL patients. Study-wide points: Every T-LGLL patient had at least one immunodominant TCRbeta clonotype. In about 30% of the 18 patients, new TCR clonotypes emerged after therapy.

The data were produced by immunoSEQ multiplex PCR, yet TCRdb's version contains in-frame clones alone and is incomplete. The table records over 9,000 clones, 92% of them present only once. This clonotype originated in a man between 60 and 70 years old with T-cell large granular lymphocyte leukemia. Some clones in this sample may be carry-over from other donors' samples. The specimen sequenced was peripheral blood mononuclear cells. V is TRBV7-8 and J is TRBJ2-3; TRBD2 agrees at 7 bases. The DNA of the CDR3 is TGTGCCAGCAGCTTATTTCGGGGGGAGGCCTCTCGGGATACGCAGTATTTT. Translation: CASSLFRGEASRDTQYF.